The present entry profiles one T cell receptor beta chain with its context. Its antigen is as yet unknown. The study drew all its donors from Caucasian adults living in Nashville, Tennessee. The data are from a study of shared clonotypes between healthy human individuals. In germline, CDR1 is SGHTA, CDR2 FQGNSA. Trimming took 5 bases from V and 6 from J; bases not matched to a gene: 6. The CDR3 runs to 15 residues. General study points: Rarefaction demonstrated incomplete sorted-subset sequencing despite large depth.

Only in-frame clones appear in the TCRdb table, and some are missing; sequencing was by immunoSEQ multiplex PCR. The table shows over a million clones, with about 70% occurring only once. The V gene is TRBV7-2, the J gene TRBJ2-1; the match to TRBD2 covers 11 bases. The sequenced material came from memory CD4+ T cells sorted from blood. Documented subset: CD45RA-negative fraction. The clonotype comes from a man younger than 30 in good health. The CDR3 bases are TGTGCCAGCAGCACGGGACTAGCGGCCCTCAATGAGCAGTTCTTC. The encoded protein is CASSTGLAALNEQFF.